This T cell receptor (beta chain) came from a study of CD8 T cells in Susac syndrome. Sequencing of TCR beta was performed on blood CD8+ and CD4+ T cells. Control patients had untreated stable or active relapsing-remitting multiple sclerosis by revised McDonald criteria. Both CD4+ and CD8+ T cells were negatively isolated, and TEMRA cells underwent FACS enrichment. The CDR3 extends over 15 amino acids. V dropped 4 bases and J dropped 1 base, with 10 bases sitting between them. Per germline, CDR1 MNHEY and CDR2 SVGAGI. Reverse transcription of roughly 0.45 to 1 ug RNA was performed with random hexamers. With immunoSEQ multiplex PCR, TCR beta CDR3 was amplified across 54 Vbeta and 13 Jbeta. TCRdb re-derived calls from the immunoSEQ multiplex PCR reads in MiXCR, one entry per CDR3 protein. The sample includes 77,000 or so distinct CDR3 sequences, around 96% of them seen just once.

The gene calls are TRBV6-5 and TRBJ2-2; the D gene is possibly TRBD1 (6 bases). The sample consisted of CD8+ T cells from PBMCs. The sequence came from a human donor with multiple sclerosis. This chain's CDR3 is CASSLTGENTGELFF. The CDR3 DNA follows: TGTGCCAGCAGTTTGACAGGAGAGAACACCGGGGAGCTGTTTTTT.